This T cell receptor beta chain is drawn from a study of alternative splicing in chronic myeloid leukemia remission (dated by TCRdb to the early 2020s). Turning to the overall study: RNA sequencing was used to profile peripheral blood obtained from chronic-phase CML patients at diagnosis and at remission, and the resulting profiles were compared with those of healthy donors. The median age was around 50 years at diagnosis, under 60 at remission and 35 to 40 for the healthy controls. In terms of female/male counts, the diagnosis samples were 11/5, the remission samples were 8/3 and the controls were 2/4. Trizol was used to extract total RNA from peripheral blood mononuclear cells of diagnosis, remission and control samples.

Turning to this clonotype: Its antigen is unknown.

The method was bulk RNA-seq. The TruSeq Stranded RNA sample prep kit was used to generate libraries of poly-A-enriched mRNA from an input of approximately 0.97 ug total RNA. Every sample was sequenced in triplicate, with paired-end sequencing run on a HiSeq 2500. Each mate in the RNA-seq data had a read length of 125 nucleotides. The paper's data handling went like this. Reads were trimmed and aligned to hg38 using STAR v2.7, and quality control was performed with FASTQC, RSeQC and multiqc. Salmon 0.14.1 was used to quantify gene expression levels as transcripts per million (TPM). Principal component analysis suggested that trial, library batch, sequencing batch, treatment regimen and sex did not drive transcriptomic profiles. TCRdb reprocessed the reads into one record per CDR3 protein sequence, lacking DNA. Clone size and V and J calls follow TCRdb, not the original study. The sample table shows about 350 distinct CDR3 sequences, and roughly 95% are seen once. The top ten constitute 7.5% to 9.5% of the sample.

Study-wide findings and limitations: Blood cell composition differed strongly by timepoint, shifting from myeloid progenitor enrichment at diagnosis to mature lymphoid enrichment at remission. At remission, blood cell composition was found to be reconfigured to resemble that of lymphoid cell-enriched normal controls.

Peripheral blood was obtained from several healthy donors to serve as normal controls. Sample: PBMCs. The origin of this receptor is a person aged 25 to 49 in good health.

CDR3 protein: CASRYNPDQPQHF. The chain was built from TRBV6-6 and TRBJ1-5. From the germline V gene (reference sequence), CDR1 is MNHNY and CDR2 is SVGAGI. Inclusive of the bounding cysteine and phenylalanine, the CDR3 is 13 residues long. The record lacks a DNA sequence.